Each of the 31 T cell receptor beta chains below was sequenced from the same sample in a study of OX40 agonist ivuxolimab in advanced cancers. Assay used: immunoSEQ multiplex PCR; TCRdb lists only in-frame clones, some missing. The table lists fewer than 85,000 clones, 84% of them singletons. Sample: CD4+ or CD8+ T cells sorted from blood, taken in a trial of the OX40 agonist ivuxolimab. All receptors derive from an adult with an advanced solid tumor such as melanoma, head and neck, liver or kidney cancer.

The chain has TRBV2 and TRBJ1-6; no firm D call. The length of the CDR3 is 14 residues. The germline V and J ends were trimmed by 3 bases and 4 bases, with 7 bases remaining between them. Looked up from germline, CDR1 is SNHLY and CDR2 is FYNNEI. CDR3 residues: CASSEGWYNSPLHF. As DNA, the CDR3 is TGTGCCAGCAGTGAGGGATGGTATAATTCACCCCTCCACTTT.

The sample holds one count of this clone. A read error is possible here, since a much larger clone lies one base away. The sample has other DNA sequences that encode this CDR3 too. V and J are TRBV18 and TRBJ1-5, with TRBD1 matching 9 bases. This CDR3 comprises 15 residues. The trim removed 3 bases at V and 2 bases at J, leaving 2 bases unmatched. The germline V gene has CDR1 KGHSH and CDR2 LQKENI. CDR3 residues: CASSPDRGGNQPQHF. The CDR3 DNA reads TGTGCCAGCTCACCGGACAGGGGTGGCAATCAGCCCCAGCATTTT.

The rearrangement uses TRBV5-6 and TRBJ1-2; D is undetermined. The V gene lost 2 bases and the J gene lost 1 base, with 9 bases spanning the gap. CDR1 and CDR2 (germline): SGHDT, YYEEEE. The CDR3 extends over 14 amino acids. CDR3 DNA sequence: TGTGCCAGCAGCTTTTCTAGGGATAACTATGGCTACACCTTC. This codes for CASSFSRDNYGYTF. Variable domain in full (rest from reference TRBV5-6 and TRBJ1-2): DAGVTQSPTHLIKTRGQQVTLRCSPKSGHDTVSWYQQALGQGPQFIFQYYEEEERQRGNFPDRFSGHQFPNYSSELNVNALLLGDSALYLCASSFSRDNYGYTFGSGTRLTVV.

The chain's CDR3 is CASSFWGQPQHF. CDR3 DNA: TGTGCCAGCAGTTTTTGGGGTCAGCCCCAGCATTTT. The chain couples TRBV27 to TRBJ1-5; the D is unclear. Trimming removed 3 bases from V and 6 bases from J, with 6 bases in between. CDR1 MNHEY and CDR2 SMNVEV come from the germline V gene (reference sequence). This CDR3 is 12 amino acids long.

The chain uses TRBV15 and TRBJ1-2, with 10 bases lining up with TRBD1. Germline lookup yields CDR1 LNHNV and CDR2 YYDKDF (reference sequence). The CDR3 is 18 amino acids. J gave up 7 bases and V 0 bases, and 14 bases lay outside the gene matches. For the CDR3, the DNA is TGTGCCACCAGCAGAGAAGGTGGAGACAGGGGGCGGATGGGTGGCTACACCTTC. Its protein is CATSREGGDRGRMGGYTF.

Here the CDR3 DNA reads TGCGCCAGCAGCCAAGATACCCGGGATCAGCCCCAGCATTTT. Its translation is CASSQDTRDQPQHF. This sequence joins TRBV4-3 and TRBJ1-5; no definite D call. The CDR3 is 14 amino acids. The germline V and J ends were trimmed by 0 bases and 5 bases, with 8 bases remaining between them. Germline assignment: CDR1 LGHNA and CDR2 YSLEER.

The rearrangement links TRBV21-1 to TRBJ1-5. TRBV21-1 constitutes a pseudogene. The CDR3 loop spans 13 amino acids. In nucleotides, the CDR3 is TGTGCCAGCAGCTTCTCGAAGGGTAGGCCCCAGCATTTT. It yields the protein CASSFSKGRPQHF.

This clone showed up just a few times. Written as DNA, the CDR3 is TGTGCCAGCAGCTCGGACAGGGGCGGGAACTATGGCTACACCTTC. Translating it yields CASSSDRGGNYGYTF. The chain links TRBV7-9 to TRBJ1-2, with TRBD1 identical over 9 bases. CDR3 length equals 15 residues. With 4 bases clipped from V and 2 bases from J, the junction kept 5 bases outside the gene matches. CDR1 is SEHNR, CDR2 FQNEAQ, per germline (reference sequence).

The chain links TRBV4-1 to TRBJ1-1; 9 nucleotides align to TRBD1. Germline trimming cut 4 bases from V and 1 base from J; bases unmatched to any gene: 7. From germline, CDR1 is MGHRA and CDR2 YSYEKL. The CDR3 has 16 amino acids. CDR3 in amino acids: CASSPPLGQGNTEAFF. The CDR3 region has the DNA TGCGCCAGCAGCCCGCCCCTGGGACAGGGGAACACTGAAGCTTTCTTT.

The chain is built from TRBV11-2 and TRBJ1-1; a possible D gene is TRBD1 (5 bases). The CDR3 runs 13 residues. The V end lost 3 bases, the J end lost 5 bases, and 10 bases lay between the germline ends. Germline CDR1 and CDR2: SGHAT and FQNNGV. The CDR3 sequence is CASSLGSGTEAFF. DNA for the CDR3: TGTGCCAGCAGCTTGGGTTCAGGGACTGAAGCTTTCTTT. The complete variable domain, with remaining parts taken from reference TRBV11-2 and TRBJ1-1, reads EAGVAQSPRYKIIEKRQSVAFWCNPISGHATLYWYQQILGQGPKLLIQFQNNGVVDDSQLPKDRFSAERLKGVDSTLKIQPAKLEDSAVYLCASSLGSGTEAFFGQGTRLTVV.

The V and J genes are TRBV5-1 and TRBJ1-6, with D tentatively TRBD1 (6 bases). The ends were cut back, 0 bases at V and 7 bases at J, with 11 bases in the middle. Germline assignment: CDR1 SGHRS and CDR2 YFSETQ. CDR3 length equals 15 residues. Written as DNA, the CDR3 is TGCGCCAGCAGCTTGGACAGGGTTAGCAATTCACCCCTCCACTTT. This sequence encodes CASSLDRVSNSPLHF.

The chain recombines TRBV10-3 with TRBJ1-5, with D unclear. The CDR3 spans 14 residues. CDR1 and CDR2 from the germline V gene are ENHRY and SYGVKD. V was shortened by 0 bases and J by 5 bases, with 8 bases between the two germline ends. The DNA for the CDR3 is TGTGCCATCAGTGAGTCAACTGCAGATCAGCCCCAGCATTTT. Its protein product is CAISESTADQPQHF.

J is TRBJ2-1 and V is TRBV2, with D hard to call. This CDR3 contains 11 residues. Germline loops: CDR1 SNHLY, CDR2 FYNNEI. Trimming shortened V by 4 bases and J by 7 bases, and 5 bases separated the two germline ends. For the CDR3, the DNA is TGTGCCAGCAGTGTCTGGAATGAGCAGTTCTTC. It translates to CASSVWNEQFF.

The chain is built from TRBV27 and TRBJ1-1; D gene uncertain. The CDR3 consists of 13 residues. Germline V gene sequence: CDR1 MNHEY, CDR2 SMNVEV (reference sequence). V was shortened by 9 bases and J by 0 bases, with 11 bases between the two germline ends. The CDR3 coding sequence is TGTGCCAGTATAGGTGATATGAACACTGAAGCTTTCTTT. Amino acids: CASIGDMNTEAFF.

The rearrangement joins TRBV5-4 to TRBJ2-2, with a possible D match to TRBD2 (5 bases). Looked up from germline, CDR1 is SGHNT and CDR2 is YYREEE (reference sequence). The CDR3 totals 14 residues. Trimming removed 6 bases from V and 6 bases from J, with 15 bases in between. CDR3 region: CASTLPGVPGELFF. Written as DNA, the CDR3 is TGTGCCAGCACCCTTCCCGGGGTCCCCGGGGAGCTGTTTTTT.

This sequence joins TRBV6-5 and TRBJ2-6; D is undetermined. The germline V and J ends were trimmed by 0 bases and 1 base, with 7 bases remaining between them. The CDR3 extends over 16 amino acids. Germline-derived CDR1 and CDR2 are MNHEY and SVGAGI. CDR3 loop: CASSYSYESGANVLTF. DNA for the CDR3: TGTGCCAGCAGTTACTCGTACGAGTCTGGGGCCAACGTCCTGACTTTC.

This rearrangement joins TRBV20-1 to TRBJ2-5; D is undetermined. CDR3 length equals 11 residues. CDR1 is DFQATT and CDR2 is SNEGSKA in the germline V gene (reference sequence). The V gene lost 3 bases and the J gene lost 2 bases, with 4 bases spanning the gap. CDR3 amino acids: CSASQQETQYF. Here the CDR3 DNA reads TGCAGTGCTAGTCAGCAAGAGACCCAGTACTTC.

The rearrangement uses TRBV5-1 and TRBJ2-1; perhaps TRBD1 as D (5 bases). Trimming cost V 4 bases and J 0 bases, with 14 bases left between them. This CDR3 contains 16 residues. Germline-derived CDR1 and CDR2 are SGHRS and YFSETQ. In DNA form, the CDR3 reads TGCGCCAGCAGCGCATTACCAGGGATCTCCTACAATGAGCAGTTCTTC. Translation: CASSALPGISYNEQFF.

This clone has a single count. The genes are TRBV5-4 and TRBJ2-1; 12 bases line up with TRBD2. Germline V gives CDR1 SGHNT, CDR2 YYREEE (reference sequence). V trimming: 0 bases; J trimming: 6 bases; junction bases outside the gene matches: 7. The CDR3 totals 17 residues. This chain's CDR3 is CASSLGLAGASVNEQFF. As DNA, the CDR3 is TGTGCCAGCAGCTTGGGACTAGCGGGAGCTTCCGTCAATGAGCAGTTCTTC.

J is TRBJ2-7 and V is TRBV7-2; D is ambiguous. Germline lookup yields CDR1 SGHTA and CDR2 FQGNSA. The V end was cut by 5 bases, the J end by 8 bases, with 13 bases between. There are 12 residues in the CDR3. The DNA for the CDR3 is TGTGCCAGCAGCCCTGCCGCCCAGCAGCAGTACTTC. Translation gives CASSPAAQQQYF.

The rearrangement links TRBV5-1 to TRBJ2-5; TRBD1 aligns across 8 bases. There are 14 residues in the CDR3. Trimming took 4 bases from V and 4 from J; bases not matched to a gene: 6. Germline-derived CDR1 and CDR2 are SGHRS and YFSETQ. Here the CDR3 DNA reads TGCGCCAGCAGCCTCTACAGGGGGGTAGAGACCCAGTACTTC. Translating gives CASSLYRGVETQYF. Complete variable domain (other parts from reference TRBV5-1 and TRBJ2-5): KAGVTQTPRYLIKTRGQQVTLSCSPISGHRSVSWYQQTPGQGLQFLFEYFSETQRNKGNFPGRFSGRQFSNSRSEMNVSTLELGDSALYLCASSLYRGVETQYFGPGTRLLVL.

This chain links TRBV5-4 with TRBJ2-3, with 7 bases that match TRBD2. CDR1 is SGHNT, CDR2 YYREEE, per germline (reference sequence). The V and J ends lost 0 bases and 5 bases, in that order; junction bases with no gene match: 3. The CDR3 runs to 14 residues. CDR3 sequence: CASSLGGGGDTQYF. The CDR3 DNA is TGTGCCAGCAGCTTGGGCGGGGGAGGAGATACGCAGTATTTT.

V and J are TRBV2 and TRBJ1-5; TRBD1 is a possible D gene (6 bases). Germline V gene data show CDR1 as SNHLY and CDR2 as FYNNEI. Trimming pared 4 bases from V and 0 bases from J, leaving 13 bases between. This CDR3 contains 16 residues. The CDR3, as DNA: TGTGCCAGCAGTGGGGGGGCAGATCATAGCAATCAGCCCCAGCATTTT. As protein: CASSGGADHSNQPQHF.

V is TRBV27 and J is TRBJ2-6; TRBD1 matches 8 bases. V gave up 4 bases and J gave up 4 bases; unmatched junction bases: 9. Looked up from germline, CDR1 is MNHEY and CDR2 is SMNVEV (reference sequence). The CDR3 spans 17 residues. This CDR3 is CASSSSQDRAGANVLTF. The CDR3 DNA follows: TGTGCCAGCAGTTCATCCCAGGACAGGGCCGGGGCCAACGTCCTGACTTTC.

The gene calls are TRBV7-3 and TRBJ1-1; 7 bases fit TRBD1. The CDR3 runs 13 residues. After removal of 2 bases from V and 5 bases from J, the junction contained 2 bases not matched to a gene. The germline CDR1 and CDR2 sequences are SGHTA and FQGTGA. The CDR3 is CASSLYRGTEAFF. The CDR3 DNA follows: TGTGCCAGCAGCTTATACAGGGGAACTGAAGCTTTCTTT.

The CDR3 spells CASSLEGQGTYGYTF. In DNA, the CDR3 is TGCGCCAGCAGCCTTGAGGGACAGGGAACCTATGGCTACACCTTC. V usage is TRBV5-1 and J usage is TRBJ1-2, with 9 bases fitting TRBD1. Germline V lookup: CDR1 SGHRS, CDR2 YFSETQ. This CDR3 has 15 amino acids. V was clipped by 4 bases and J by 4 bases; unmatched bases: 8.

This clone was counted a few times. J is TRBJ2-1 and V is TRBV12-5, with TRBD2 as a possible D gene (5 bases). Looked up from germline, CDR1 is LGHNT and CDR2 is FRNRAP. The CDR3 consists of 17 residues. Trimming left V 5 bases short and J 5 bases short, with 22 bases between. CDR3 region: CASGIHTLPATNNEQFF. CDR3 in DNA: TGTGCTAGTGGTATCCATACCCTCCCTGCGACTAACAATGAGCAGTTCTTC.

The chain carries TRBV28 and TRBJ2-7; D not certain. CDR1 MDHEN and CDR2 SYDVKM come from the germline V gene. The CDR3 covers 14 residues. V was clipped by 1 base and J by 3 bases, with 10 bases between them. The CDR3 loop reads CASSLSGSGYEQYF. The CDR3 DNA is TGTGCCAGCAGTTTATCGGGTTCCGGCTACGAGCAGTACTTC. Full variable domain (rest looked up from reference TRBV28 and TRBJ2-7): DVKVTQSSRYLVKRTGEKVFLECVQDMDHENMFWYRQDPGLGLRLIYFSYDVKMKEKGDIPEGYSVSREKKERFSLILESASTNQTSMYLCASSLSGSGYEQYFGPGTRLTVT.

This clone appeared once. This rearrangement joins TRBV19 to TRBJ2-3; no clear D gene. Looked up from germline, CDR1 is LNHDA and CDR2 is SQIVND (reference sequence). The CDR3 is 14 amino acids. Trimming left V 0 bases short and J 0 bases short, with 4 bases between. The CDR3 is CASSIDGSTDTQYF. DNA for the CDR3: TGTGCCAGTAGTATAGACGGGAGCACAGATACGCAGTATTTT.

This clone was detected a few times. The CDR3 nucleotides are TGTGCCAGCAGCTTAAGCCTAGCGGGCTCCTACAATGAGCAGTTCTTC. Translating gives CASSLSLAGSYNEQFF. The rearrangement links TRBV7-9 to TRBJ2-1, with 8 bases matching TRBD2. Germline-derived CDR1 and CDR2 are SEHNR and FQNEAQ (reference sequence). The CDR3 is 16 residues long. The V segment lost 2 bases and the J segment 0 bases; nucleotides outside the gene matches: 3.

This chain links TRBV5-1 with TRBJ2-5, with D possibly TRBD2 on 6 matching bases. Germline CDR1 and CDR2: SGHRS and YFSETQ. This CDR3 has 15 residues. Trimming left V 3 bases short and J 2 bases short, with 14 bases between. In nucleotides, the CDR3 is TGCGCCAGCAGCTCAACTGGGACTCCACAAGAGACCCAGTACTTC. This gives the protein CASSSTGTPQETQYF.